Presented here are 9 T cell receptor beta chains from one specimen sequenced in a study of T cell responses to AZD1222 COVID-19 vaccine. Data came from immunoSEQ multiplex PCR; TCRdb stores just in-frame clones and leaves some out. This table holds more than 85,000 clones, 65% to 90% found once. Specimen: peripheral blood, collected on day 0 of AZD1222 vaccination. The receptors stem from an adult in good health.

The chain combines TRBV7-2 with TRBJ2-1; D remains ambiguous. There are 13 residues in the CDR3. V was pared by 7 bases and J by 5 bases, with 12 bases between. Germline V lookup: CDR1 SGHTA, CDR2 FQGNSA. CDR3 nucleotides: TGTGCCAGCACCGCTTATAACGACAATGAGCAGTTCTTC. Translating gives CASTAYNDNEQFF.

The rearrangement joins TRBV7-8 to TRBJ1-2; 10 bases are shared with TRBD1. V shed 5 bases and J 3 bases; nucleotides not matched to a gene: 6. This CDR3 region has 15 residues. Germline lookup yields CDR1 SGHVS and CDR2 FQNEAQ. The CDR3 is CASSLRDRGDYGYTF. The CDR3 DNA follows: TGTGCCAGCAGCCTCCGGGACAGGGGCGACTATGGCTACACCTTC.

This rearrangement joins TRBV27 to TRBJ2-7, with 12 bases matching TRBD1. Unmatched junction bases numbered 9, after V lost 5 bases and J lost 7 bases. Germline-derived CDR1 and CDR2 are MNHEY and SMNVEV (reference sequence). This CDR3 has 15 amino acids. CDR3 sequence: CASSKGTGGAKEQYF. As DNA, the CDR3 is TGTGCCAGCAGTAAAGGGACAGGGGGCGCGAAAGAGCAGTACTTC.

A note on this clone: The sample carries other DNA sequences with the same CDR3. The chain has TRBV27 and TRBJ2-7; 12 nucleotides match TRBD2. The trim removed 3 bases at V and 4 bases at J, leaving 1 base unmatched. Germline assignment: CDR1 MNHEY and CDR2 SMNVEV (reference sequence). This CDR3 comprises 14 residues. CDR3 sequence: CASSFTSGRYEQYF. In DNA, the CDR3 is TGTGCCAGCAGTTTTACTAGCGGGAGGTACGAGCAGTACTTC.

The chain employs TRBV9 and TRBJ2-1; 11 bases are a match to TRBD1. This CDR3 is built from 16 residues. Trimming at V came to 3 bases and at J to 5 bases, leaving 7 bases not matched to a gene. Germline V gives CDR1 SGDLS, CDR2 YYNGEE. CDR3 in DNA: TGTGCCAGCAGCGCCTCCCCGGGACAGGGGGACAATGAGCAGTTCTTC. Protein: CASSASPGQGDNEQFF.

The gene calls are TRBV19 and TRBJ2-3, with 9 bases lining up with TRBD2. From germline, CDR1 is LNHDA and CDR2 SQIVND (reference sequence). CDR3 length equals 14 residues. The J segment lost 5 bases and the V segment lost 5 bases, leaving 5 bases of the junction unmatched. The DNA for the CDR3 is TGTGCCAGTAGTGAGGGACTAGCTAGAGATACGCAGTATTTT. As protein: CASSEGLARDTQYF.

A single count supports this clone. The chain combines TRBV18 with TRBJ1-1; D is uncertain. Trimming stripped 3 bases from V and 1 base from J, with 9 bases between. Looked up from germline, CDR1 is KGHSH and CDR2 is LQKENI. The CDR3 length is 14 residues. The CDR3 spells CASSPRETNTEAFF. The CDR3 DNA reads TGTGCCAGCTCACCGAGAGAAACGAACACTGAAGCTTTCTTT. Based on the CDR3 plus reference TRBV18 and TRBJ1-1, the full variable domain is NAGVMQNPRHLVRRRGQEARLRCSPMKGHSHVYWYRQLPEEGLKFMVYLQKENIIDESGMPKERFSAEFPKEGPSILRIQQVVRGDSAAYFCASSPRETNTEAFFGQGTRLTVV.

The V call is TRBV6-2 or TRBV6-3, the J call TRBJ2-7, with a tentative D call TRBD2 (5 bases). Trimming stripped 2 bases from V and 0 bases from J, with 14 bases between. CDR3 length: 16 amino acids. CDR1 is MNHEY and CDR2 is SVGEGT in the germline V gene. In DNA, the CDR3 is TGTGCCAGCAGTTACGATGCTAGCAGGAGCTCCTACGAGCAGTACTTC. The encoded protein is CASSYDASRSSYEQYF.

As DNA, the CDR3 is TGCGCCAGCAGCTCCTGGGGGACTAGCGGCTACGAGCAGTACTTC. This gives the protein CASSSWGTSGYEQYF. The V gene is TRBV5-1, the J gene TRBJ2-7, with 11 nucleotides matching TRBD2. The CDR3 loop spans 15 amino acids. V shed 3 bases, J shed 3 bases, and the junction held 5 bases outside the gene matches. CDR1 is SGHRS, CDR2 YFSETQ, per germline.